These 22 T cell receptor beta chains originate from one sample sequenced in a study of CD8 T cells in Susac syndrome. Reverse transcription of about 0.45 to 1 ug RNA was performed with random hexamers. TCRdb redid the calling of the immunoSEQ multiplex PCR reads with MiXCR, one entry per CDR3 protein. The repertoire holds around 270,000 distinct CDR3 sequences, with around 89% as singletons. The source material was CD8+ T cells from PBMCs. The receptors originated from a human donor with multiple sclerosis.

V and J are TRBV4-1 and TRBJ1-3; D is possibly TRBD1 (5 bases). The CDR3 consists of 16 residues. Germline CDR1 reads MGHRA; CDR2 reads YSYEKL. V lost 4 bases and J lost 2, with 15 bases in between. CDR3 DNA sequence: TGCGCCAGCAGCCGATTGACGGGGACCCCTGGAAACACCATATATTTT. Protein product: CASSRLTGTPGNTIYF.

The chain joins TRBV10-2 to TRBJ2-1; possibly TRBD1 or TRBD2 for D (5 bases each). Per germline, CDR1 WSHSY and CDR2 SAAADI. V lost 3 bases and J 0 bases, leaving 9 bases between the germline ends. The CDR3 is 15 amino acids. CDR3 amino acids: CASSDGDPSYNEQFF. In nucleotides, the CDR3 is TGCGCCAGCAGTGACGGGGACCCCTCCTACAATGAGCAGTTCTTC.

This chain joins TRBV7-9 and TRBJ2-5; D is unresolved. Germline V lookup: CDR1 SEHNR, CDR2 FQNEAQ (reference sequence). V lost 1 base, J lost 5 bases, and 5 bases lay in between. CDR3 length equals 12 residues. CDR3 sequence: CASSLDSETQYF. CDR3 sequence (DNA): TGTGCCAGCAGCTTAGATTCGGAGACCCAGTACTTC. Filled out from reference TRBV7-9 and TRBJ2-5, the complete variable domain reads DTGVSQNPRHKITKRGQNVTFRCDPISEHNRLYWYRQTLGQGPEFLTYFQNEAQLEKSRLLSDRFSAERPKGSFSTLEIQRTEQGDSAMYLCASSLDSETQYFGPGTRLLVL.

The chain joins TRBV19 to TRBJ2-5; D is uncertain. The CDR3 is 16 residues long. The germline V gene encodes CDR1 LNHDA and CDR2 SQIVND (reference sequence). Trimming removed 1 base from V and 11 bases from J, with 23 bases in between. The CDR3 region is CASSIVGLGEHRRQYF. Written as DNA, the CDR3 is TGTGCCAGTAGTATAGTAGGGTTGGGCGAACACCGGAGACAGTACTTC.

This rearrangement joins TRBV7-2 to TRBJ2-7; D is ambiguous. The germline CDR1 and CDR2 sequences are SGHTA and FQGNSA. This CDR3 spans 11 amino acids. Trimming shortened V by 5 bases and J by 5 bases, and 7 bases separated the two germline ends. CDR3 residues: CASSRLHEQYF. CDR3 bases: TGTGCCAGCAGCCGGCTCCACGAGCAGTACTTC.

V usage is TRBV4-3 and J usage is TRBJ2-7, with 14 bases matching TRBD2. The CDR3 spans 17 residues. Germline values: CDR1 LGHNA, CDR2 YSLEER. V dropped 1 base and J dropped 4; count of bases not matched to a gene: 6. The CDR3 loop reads CASSQAPGTSGGYEQYF. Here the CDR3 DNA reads TGCGCCAGCAGCCAAGCCCCCGGGACTAGCGGGGGTTACGAGCAGTACTTC.

CDR3 coding DNA: TGTGCCAGCAGCTTAGGGGCTAGCGGATCCTACGAGCAGTACTTC. Its protein product is CASSLGASGSYEQYF. The genes are TRBV7-2 and TRBJ2-7, with TRBD2 matching 7 bases. The V gene end was trimmed by 1 base and the J gene end by 1 base; junction bases not matched to a gene: 4. Germline V gene sequence: CDR1 SGHTA, CDR2 FQGNSA. This CDR3 is built from 15 residues.

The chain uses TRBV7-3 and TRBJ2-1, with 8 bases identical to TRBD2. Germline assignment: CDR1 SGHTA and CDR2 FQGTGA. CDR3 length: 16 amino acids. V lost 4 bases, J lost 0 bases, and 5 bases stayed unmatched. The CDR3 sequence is CASSSQSGSSYNEQFF. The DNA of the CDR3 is TGTGCCAGCAGCTCCCAGAGCGGGAGCTCCTACAATGAGCAGTTCTTC.

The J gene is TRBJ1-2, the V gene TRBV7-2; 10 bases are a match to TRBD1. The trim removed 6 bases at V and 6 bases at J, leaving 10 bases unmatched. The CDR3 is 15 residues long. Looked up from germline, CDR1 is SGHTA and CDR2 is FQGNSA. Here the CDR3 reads CASSSPAGTGDGYTF. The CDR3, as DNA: TGTGCCAGCAGTTCTCCAGCCGGGACAGGGGATGGCTACACCTTC.

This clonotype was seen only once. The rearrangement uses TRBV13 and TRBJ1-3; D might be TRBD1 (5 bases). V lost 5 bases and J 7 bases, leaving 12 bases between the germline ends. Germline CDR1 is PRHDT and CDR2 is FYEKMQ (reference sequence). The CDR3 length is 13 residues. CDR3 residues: CASSGGTSNTIYF. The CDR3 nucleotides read TGTGCCAGCAGCGGCGGGACGTCGAACACCATATATTTT.

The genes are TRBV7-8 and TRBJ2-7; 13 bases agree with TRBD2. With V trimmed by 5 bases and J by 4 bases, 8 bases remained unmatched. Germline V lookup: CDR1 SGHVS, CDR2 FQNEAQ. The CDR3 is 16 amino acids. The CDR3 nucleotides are TGTGCCAGCAGCCCAGGACTAGCGGGAGAGGGTTACGAGCAGTACTTC. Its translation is CASSPGLAGEGYEQYF.

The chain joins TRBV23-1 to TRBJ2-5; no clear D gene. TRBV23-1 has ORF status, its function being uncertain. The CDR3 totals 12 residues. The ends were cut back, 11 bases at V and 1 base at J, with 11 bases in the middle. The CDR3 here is CAGRPFQETQYF. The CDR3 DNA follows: TGCGCCGGAAGGCCATTCCAAGAGACCCAGTACTTC.

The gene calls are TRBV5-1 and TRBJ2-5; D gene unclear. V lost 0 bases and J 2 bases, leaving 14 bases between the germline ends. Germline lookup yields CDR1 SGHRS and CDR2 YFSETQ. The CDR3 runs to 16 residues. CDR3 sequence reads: CASSLGRASTQETQYF. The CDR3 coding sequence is TGCGCCAGCAGCTTGGGTCGAGCGTCGACACAAGAGACCCAGTACTTC.

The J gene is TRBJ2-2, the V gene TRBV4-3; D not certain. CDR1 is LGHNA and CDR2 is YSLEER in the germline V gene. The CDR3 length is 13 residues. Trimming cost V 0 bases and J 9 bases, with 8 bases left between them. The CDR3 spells CASSQERSRELFF. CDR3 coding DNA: TGCGCCAGCAGCCAAGAGAGGAGCAGGGAGCTGTTTTTT.

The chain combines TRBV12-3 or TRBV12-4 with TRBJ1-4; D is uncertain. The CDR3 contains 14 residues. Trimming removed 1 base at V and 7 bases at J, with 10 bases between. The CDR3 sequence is CASSLDGLSEKLFF. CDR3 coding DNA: TGTGCCAGCAGTTTAGATGGGCTTAGTGAAAAACTGTTTTTT.

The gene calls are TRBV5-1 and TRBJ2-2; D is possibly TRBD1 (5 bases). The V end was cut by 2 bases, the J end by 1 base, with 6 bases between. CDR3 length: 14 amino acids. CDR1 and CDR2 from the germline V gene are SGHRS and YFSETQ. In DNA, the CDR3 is TGCGCCAGCAGCTTTACAGGGAACACCGGGGAGCTGTTTTTT. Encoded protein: CASSFTGNTGELFF.

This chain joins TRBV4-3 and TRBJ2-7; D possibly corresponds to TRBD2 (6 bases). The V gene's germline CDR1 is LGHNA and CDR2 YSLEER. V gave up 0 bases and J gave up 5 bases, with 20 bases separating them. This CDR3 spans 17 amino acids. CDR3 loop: CASSQDHPGTGRDEQYF. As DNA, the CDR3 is TGCGCCAGCAGCCAAGATCATCCCGGGACTGGCCGAGACGAGCAGTACTTC.

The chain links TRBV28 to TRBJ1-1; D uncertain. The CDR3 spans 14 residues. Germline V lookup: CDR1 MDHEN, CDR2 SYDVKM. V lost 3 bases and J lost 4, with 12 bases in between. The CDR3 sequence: CASSFDSAGTEAFF. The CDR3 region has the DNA TGTGCCAGCAGTTTCGACTCTGCGGGCACTGAAGCTTTCTTT.

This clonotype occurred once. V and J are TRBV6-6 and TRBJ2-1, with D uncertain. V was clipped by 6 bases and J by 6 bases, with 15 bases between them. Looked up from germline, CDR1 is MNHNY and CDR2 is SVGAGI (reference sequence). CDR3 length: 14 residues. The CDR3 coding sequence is TGTGCCAGCAGCACCTCTCCGGGCTCCAATGAGCAGTTCTTC. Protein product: CASSTSPGSNEQFF.

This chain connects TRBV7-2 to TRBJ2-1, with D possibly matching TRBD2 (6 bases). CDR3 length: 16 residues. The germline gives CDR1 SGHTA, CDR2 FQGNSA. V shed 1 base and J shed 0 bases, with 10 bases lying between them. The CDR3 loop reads CASSLGGVASYNEQFF. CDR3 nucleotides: TGTGCCAGCAGCTTAGGGGGGGTAGCCTCCTACAATGAGCAGTTCTTC.

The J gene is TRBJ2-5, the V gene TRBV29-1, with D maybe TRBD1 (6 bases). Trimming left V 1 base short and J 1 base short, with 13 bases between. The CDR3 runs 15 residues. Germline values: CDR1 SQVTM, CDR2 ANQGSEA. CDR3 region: CSVEGTEETQETQYF. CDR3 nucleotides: TGCAGCGTTGAAGGGACAGAGGAAACCCAAGAGACCCAGTACTTC.

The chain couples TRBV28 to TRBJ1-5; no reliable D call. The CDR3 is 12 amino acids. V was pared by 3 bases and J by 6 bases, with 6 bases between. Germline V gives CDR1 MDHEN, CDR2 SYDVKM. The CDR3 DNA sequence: TGTGCCAGCAGTTTCCTTGGTCAGCCCCAGCATTTT. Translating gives CASSFLGQPQHF.